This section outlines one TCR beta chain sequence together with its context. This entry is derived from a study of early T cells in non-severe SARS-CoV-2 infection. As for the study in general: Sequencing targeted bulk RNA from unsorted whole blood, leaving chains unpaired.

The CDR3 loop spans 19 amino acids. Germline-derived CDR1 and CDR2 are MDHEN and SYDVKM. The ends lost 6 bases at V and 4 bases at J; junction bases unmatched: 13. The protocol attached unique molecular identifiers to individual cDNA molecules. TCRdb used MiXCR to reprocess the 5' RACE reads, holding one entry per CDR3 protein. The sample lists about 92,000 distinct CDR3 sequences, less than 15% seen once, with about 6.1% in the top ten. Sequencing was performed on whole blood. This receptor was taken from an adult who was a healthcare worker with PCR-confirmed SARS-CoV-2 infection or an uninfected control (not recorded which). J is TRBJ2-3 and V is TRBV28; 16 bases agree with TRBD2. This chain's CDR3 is CASSSTGTSGGARADTQYF. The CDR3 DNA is TGTGCCAGCAGCTCCACCGGGACTAGCGGGGGGGCGCGGGCAGATACGCAGTATTTT.